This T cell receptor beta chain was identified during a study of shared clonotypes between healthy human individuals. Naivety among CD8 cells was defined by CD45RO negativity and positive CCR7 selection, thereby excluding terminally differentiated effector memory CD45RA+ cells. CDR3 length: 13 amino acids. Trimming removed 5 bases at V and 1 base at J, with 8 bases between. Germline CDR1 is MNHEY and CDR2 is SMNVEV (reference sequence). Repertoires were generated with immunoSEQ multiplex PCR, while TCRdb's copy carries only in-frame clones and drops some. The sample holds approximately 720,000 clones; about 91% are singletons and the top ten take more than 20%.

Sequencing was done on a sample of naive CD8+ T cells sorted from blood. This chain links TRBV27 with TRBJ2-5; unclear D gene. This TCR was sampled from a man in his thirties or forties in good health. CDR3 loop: CASSPSGQETQYF. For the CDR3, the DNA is TGTGCCAGCAGTCCCTCGGGCCAAGAGACCCAGTACTTC.